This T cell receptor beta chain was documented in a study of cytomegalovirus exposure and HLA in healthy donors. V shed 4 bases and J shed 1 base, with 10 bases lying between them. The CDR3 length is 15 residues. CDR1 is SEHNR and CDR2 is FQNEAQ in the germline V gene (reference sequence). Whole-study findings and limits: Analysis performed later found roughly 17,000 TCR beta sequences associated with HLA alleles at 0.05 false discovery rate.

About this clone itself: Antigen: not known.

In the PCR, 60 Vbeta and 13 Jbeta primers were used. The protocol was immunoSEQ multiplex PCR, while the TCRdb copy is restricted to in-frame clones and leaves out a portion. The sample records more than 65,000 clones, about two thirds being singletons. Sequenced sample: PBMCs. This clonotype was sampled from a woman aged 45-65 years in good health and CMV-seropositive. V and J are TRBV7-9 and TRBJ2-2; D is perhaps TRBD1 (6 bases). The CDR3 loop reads CASSSSRGNTGELFF. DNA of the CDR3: TGTGCCAGCAGCTCTTCCAGGGGGAACACCGGGGAGCTGTTTTTT. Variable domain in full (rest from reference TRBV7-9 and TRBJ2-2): DTGVSQNPRHKITKRGQNVTFRCDPISEHNRLYWYRQTLGQGPEFLTYFQNEAQLEKSRLLSDRFSAERPKGSFSTLEIQRTEQGDSAMYLCASSSSRGNTGELFFGEGSRLTVL.